What follows are 10 T cell receptor beta chains derived from one specimen sequenced in a study of CD8 T cells in ankylosing spondylitis. TCRdb analysed the 5' RACE reads with MiXCR anew, one entry per CDR3 protein. The data show approximately 130,000 distinct CDR3 sequences, with roughly 8.8% seen just once and more than 3% held by the top ten. Material for sequencing was blood, either unsorted or a sorted T cell fraction (not recorded which). These receptors came from a male donor with ankylosing spondylitis or in good health (not recorded which).

The table lists this clonotype with many counts. The chain carries TRBV4-2 and TRBJ1-1, with D possibly TRBD1 on 6 matching bases. Germline V gives CDR1 LGHNA, CDR2 YNFKEQ. This CDR3 spans 14 amino acids. Trimming took off 10 bases at V and 3 bases at J, with 18 bases between the two ends. Written as DNA, the CDR3 is TGTGCCATAACAGCAAGGGGGGGGGACACTGAAGCTTTCTTT. Translation: CAITARGGDTEAFF.

This clonotype was detected only a few times. The gene calls are TRBV19 and TRBJ2-1; D call uncertain. This CDR3 has 14 residues. Germline V gene data show CDR1 as LNHDA and CDR2 as SQIVND (reference sequence). Trimming took off 3 bases at V and 9 bases at J, with 15 bases between the two ends. CDR3 coding DNA: TGTGCCAGTAGTATTTCTAGGACCCTCATTGAGCAGTTCTTC. Residues: CASSISRTLIEQFF. Drawing the rest from reference TRBV19 and TRBJ2-1, the complete variable domain is DGGITQSPKYLFRKEGQNVTLSCEQNLNHDAMYWYRQDPGQGLRLIYYSQIVNDFQKGDIAEGYSVSREKKESFPLTVTSAQKNPTAFYLCASSISRTLIEQFFGPGTRLTVL.

The sample holds many counts of this clonotype. This chain links TRBV10-3 with TRBJ2-7, with 9 bases aligning to TRBD2. Germline V gene lookup returns CDR1 ENHRY and CDR2 SYGVKD. V lost 3 bases and J lost 2; bases outside the gene matches: 11. The CDR3 sequence is 17 residues long. This chain's CDR3 is CAISDWGVAGATYEQYF. The CDR3 DNA is TGTGCCATCAGTGATTGGGGCGTAGCGGGAGCCACCTACGAGCAGTACTTC.

Ten or more counts support this clonotype. This chain links TRBV20-1 with TRBJ2-7, with 10 bases lining up with TRBD2. CDR1 is DFQATT, CDR2 SNEGSKA, per germline (reference sequence). The CDR3 contains 15 residues. The CDR3 nucleotides are TGCAGGGCAGCTCCCCTAGCGGGGGAAACCTACGAGCAGTACTTC. Protein product: CRAAPLAGETYEQYF.

Ten or more counts support this clonotype. This rearrangement joins TRBV7-2 to TRBJ2-3, with 7 nucleotides matching TRBD1. CDR1 and CDR2 from the germline V gene are SGHTA and FQGNSA. V was pared by 6 bases and J by 0 bases, with 3 bases of the junction left unmatched. This CDR3 has 14 residues. In DNA form, the CDR3 reads TGTGCCAGCAGGCCGGGACAGAGCACAGATACGCAGTATTTT. This gives the protein CASRPGQSTDTQYF.

The genes are TRBV6-2 or TRBV6-3 and TRBJ2-5; maybe TRBD2 (5 bases). V gave up 4 bases and J gave up 6 bases, with 6 bases separating them. Germline lookup yields CDR1 MNHEY and CDR2 SVGEGT. The CDR3 consists of 11 residues. The DNA of the CDR3 is TGTGCCAGCAGTTCTAGCCAGACCCAGTACTTC. Translating gives CASSSSQTQYF.

This clonotype was found many times. This chain links TRBV28 with TRBJ2-3, with TRBD2 identical over 14 bases. This CDR3 has 15 residues. CDR1 is MDHEN and CDR2 is SYDVKM in the germline V gene. Trimming removed 7 bases from V and 4 bases from J; junction bases left unmatched: 4. DNA of the CDR3: TGTGCCAGCACTAGACTAGCGGGAGGGTCAGATACGCAGTATTTT. The encoded protein is CASTRLAGGSDTQYF.

This clonotype was seen ten or more times. The J gene is TRBJ2-5, the V gene TRBV20-1; 11 bases are shared with TRBD2. V lost 5 bases, J lost 3 bases, and 5 bases stayed unmatched. The CDR3 has 14 amino acids. Looked up from germline, CDR1 is DFQATT and CDR2 is SNEGSKA (reference sequence). Here the CDR3 DNA reads TGCAGTGCTCGTAGCGGGAGGGTCGAAGAGACCCAGTACTTC. This codes for CSARSGRVEETQYF.

This clonotype has ten or more counts. The chain employs TRBV20-1 and TRBJ1-5, with unresolved D. Germline V gives CDR1 DFQATT, CDR2 SNEGSKA (reference sequence). V was cut by 3 bases and J by 5 bases, with 14 bases left in between. The CDR3 runs to 14 residues. The CDR3 DNA is TGCAGTGCTAGTTCCGGGGTGTTGGATCAGCCCCAGCATTTT. It is translated as CSASSGVLDQPQHF.

This clonotype appeared a few times. In DNA form, the CDR3 reads TGTGCCAGCAGGGGACAGGGAGGAAACACCATATATTTT. Amino acid sequence: CASRGQGGNTIYF. The chain recombines TRBV12-3 or TRBV12-4 with TRBJ1-3, with 9 bases aligning to TRBD1. The CDR3 contains 13 residues. Trimming cost V 6 bases and J 4 bases; bases outside gene matches: 1.